These T cell receptor beta chains were read from a single sample in a study of blood T cell repertoires in COVID-19. Only in-frame clones appear in the TCRdb table, and some are missing; sequencing was by immunoSEQ multiplex PCR. Here the sample spans 150,000 or so clones, around 85% being singletons. Sequenced material: peripheral blood. These receptors all stem from a human donor in a cohort sampled during active COVID-19. The CDR3 runs from the conserved cysteine through the conserved F or W. The D gene is left open where the match is weak. Only some rows state a clone size, as once, few, many or a class for expanded clones.

TRBJ2-7 | . | TRBV27 | . | 14 | CASSFGRGAYEQYF | TGTGCCAGCAGTTTCGGCAGGGGAGCCTACGAGCAGTACTTC
TRBJ2-7 | TRBD1 | TRBV19 | once | 16 | CASSTSTGVLSYEQYF | TGTGCCAGTAGTACCTCGACAGGGGTCCTTTCCTACGAGCAGTACTTC
TRBJ1-5 | . | TRBV28 | . | 14 | CASSLWTDNQPQHF | TGTGCCAGCAGTTTATGGACAGATAATCAGCCCCAGCATTTT
TRBJ1-1 | . | TRBV10-2 | . | 14 | CASSGTGSGTEAFF | TGCGCCAGCAGCGGTACAGGGTCGGGGACTGAAGCTTTCTTT
TRBJ2-5 | . | TRBV5-5 | few | 14 | CASSLDREWETQYF | TGTGCCAGCAGCTTGGACAGGGAGTGGGAGACCCAGTACTTC
TRBJ2-3 | TRBD1 | TRBV9 | . | 16 | CASRRTGGEPTDTQYF | TGTGCCAGCAGAAGGACAGGGGGCGAACCCACAGATACGCAGTATTTT
TRBJ2-1 | . | TRBV9 | . | 18 | CASSASVTGTGGYNEQFF | TGTGCCAGCAGCGCCTCAGTTACCGGGACTGGCGGATACAATGAGCAGTTCTTC
TRBJ1-5 | . | TRBV19 | . | 15 | CASSIVAGLGQPQHF | TGTGCCAGTAGTATAGTGGCAGGGTTGGGTCAGCCCCAGCATTTT
TRBJ2-7 | TRBD1 | TRBV18 | . | 14 | CASSPGQGSYEQYF | TGTGCCAGCTCACCTGGACAGGGTTCCTACGAGCAGTACTTC
TRBJ2-1 | . | TRBV19 | few | 16 | CASSINGIPPYNEQFF | TGTGCCAGTAGTATTAACGGGATACCCCCCTACAATGAGCAGTTCTTC
TRBJ2-7 | . | TRBV25-1 | . | 13 | CASSGDRTRGQYF | TGTGCCAGCAGTGGCGACAGGACAAGGGGGCAGTACTTC
TRBJ1-5 | . | TRBV7-9 | few | 14 | CASSPTGSNQPQHF | TGTGCCAGCAGCCCGACAGGAAGCAATCAGCCCCAGCATTTT
TRBJ1-5 | . | TRBV5-1 | few | 14 | CASSLEKGGQPQHF | TGCGCCAGCAGCTTGGAGAAAGGGGGTCAGCCCCAGCATTTT
TRBJ2-5 | . | TRBV30 | . | 13 | CAWGDGGLETQYF | TGTGCCTGGGGAGACGGGGGTTTGGAGACCCAGTACTTC
TRBJ1-1 | TRBD1 | TRBV18 | . | 16 | CASSREAARGITEAFF | TGTGCCAGCTCACGGGAAGCTGCCAGGGGGATCACTGAAGCTTTCTTT
TRBJ1-2 | . | TRBV9 | . | 12 | CASSDRVYGYTF | TGTGCCAGCAGTGACAGAGTCTATGGCTACACCTTC
TRBJ1-1 | TRBD1 | TRBV14 | . | 18 | CASSQGRTGPSVNTEAFF | TGTGCCAGCAGCCAAGGGAGGACAGGGCCGAGCGTGAACACTGAAGCTTTCTTT
TRBJ1-2 | . | TRBV27 | . | 13 | CASSLLPGDGYTF | TGTGCCAGCAGTTTATTGCCAGGGGATGGCTACACCTTC
TRBJ2-5 | TRBD2 | TRBV6-1 | . | 16 | CASSEAQLAGGETQYF | TGTGCCAGCAGTGAAGCTCAACTAGCGGGGGGGGAGACCCAGTACTTC
TRBJ1-1 | . | TRBV7-3 | once | 15 | CASSLNDLGDTEAFF | TGTGCCAGCAGCTTAAATGACTTAGGCGACACTGAAGCTTTCTTT
TRBJ2-2 | TRBD2 | TRBV19 | . | 18 | CASSIVSGRANIAGELFF | TGTGCCAGTAGTATAGTGAGCGGGAGGGCAAACATAGCCGGGGAGCTGTTTTTT
TRBJ2-7 | . | TRBV9 | . | 15 | CASSERAGQNYEQYF | TGTGCCAGCAGCGAGAGGGCCGGGCAAAATTACGAGCAGTACTTC
TRBJ1-1 | TRBD1 | TRBV7-9 | once | 15 | CASSYGQGMNTEAFF | TGTGCCAGCAGCTACGGACAGGGAATGAACACTGAAGCTTTCTTT
TRBJ1-3 | TRBD1 | TRBV28 | . | 13 | CASRGTGPSTIYF | TGTGCCAGCAGGGGGACAGGACCTAGCACCATATATTTT
TRBJ2-7 | TRBD1 | TRBV30 | . | 14 | CAWSGQRLTYEQYF | TGTGCCTGGTCGGGACAGAGGTTGACCTACGAGCAGTACTTC
TRBJ2-3 | TRBD2 | TRBV9 | . | 15 | CASSVLAGGTDTQYF | TGTGCCAGCAGCGTCCTAGCGGGGGGCACAGATACGCAGTATTTT
TRBJ1-6 | . | TRBV5-4 | . | 13 | CASSLALNSPLHF | TGTGCCAGCAGCTTGGCCTTAAATTCACCCCTCCACTTT
TRBJ1-1 | TRBD1 | TRBV7-9 | few | 14 | CASRVAGGNPEAFF | TGTGCCAGCAGGGTGGCAGGGGGCAACCCTGAAGCTTTCTTT
TRBJ2-1 | . | TRBV11-2 | once | 14 | CASSLIGGYNEQFF | TGTGCCAGCAGCTTAATCGGCGGCTACAATGAGCAGTTCTTC
TRBJ1-1 | . | TRBV5-1 | . | 13 | CASSRGMNTEAFF | TGCGCCAGCAGTCGGGGAATGAACACTGAAGCTTTCTTT
TRBJ1-2 | . | TRBV5-3 | . | 12 | CARSLAGVGYTF | TGTGCCAGAAGCTTGGCAGGGGTTGGCTACACCTTC
TRBJ2-7 | . | TRBV11-3 | . | 11 | CASGSQGEQYF | TGTGCCAGCGGCAGCCAGGGTGAGCAGTACTTC
TRBJ2-5 | . | TRBV3-1/TRBV3-2 | . | 14 | CASSRPTSKETQYF | TGTGCCAGCAGCCGCCCGACTAGTAAAGAGACCCAGTACTTC
TRBJ1-1 | . | TRBV12-3/TRBV12-4 | . | 13 | CASSRTADTEAFF | TGTGCCAGCAGTAGGACAGCGGACACTGAAGCTTTCTTT
TRBJ2-1 | TRBD1 | TRBV5-1 | . | 13 | CASSPQGANEQFF | TGCGCCAGCAGCCCACAGGGGGCGAATGAGCAGTTCTTC
TRBJ2-7 | . | TRBV9 | . | 15 | CASSVATGSEWEQYF | TGTGCCAGCAGCGTAGCTACAGGGAGTGAATGGGAGCAGTACTTC
TRBJ1-1 | . | TRBV6-5 | . | 12 | CASSSYGQKAFF | TGTGCCAGCAGTTCTTACGGACAGAAAGCTTTCTTT
TRBJ1-1 | . | TRBV28 | . | 14 | CASSLWEENTEAFF | TGTGCCAGCAGTTTATGGGAGGAAAACACTGAAGCTTTCTTT
TRBJ2-3 | TRBD2 | TRBV4-1 | once | 18 | CASSQEGLAGGRADTQYF | TGCGCCAGCAGCCAAGAGGGACTAGCGGGAGGGAGGGCAGATACGCAGTATTTT